This T cell receptor (beta chain) came from a study of T cell changes during pregnancy in multiple sclerosis. Some clones are missing from TCRdb's copy, which holds only in-frame ones; the method was immunoSEQ multiplex PCR. The data show about 80,000 clones, about 91% seen once. V lost 3 bases and J 2 bases, leaving 10 bases between the germline ends. The CDR3 is 14 amino acids. The germline V gene encodes CDR1 SGHNT and CDR2 YYREEE (reference sequence). Source: peripheral blood, taken before pregnancy. The receptor was isolated from a female donor with multiple sclerosis, enrolled in a pregnancy study. The chain joins TRBV5-4 to TRBJ2-3; a possible D gene is TRBD2 (5 bases). This CDR3 reads CASSSSGPTDTQYF. DNA for the CDR3: TGTGCCAGCAGCTCAAGCGGACCCACAGATACGCAGTATTTT.